A single T cell receptor beta chain is shown here with its context. The record originates from a study of T cells after yellow fever vaccination. Study summary: EM, EMRA, CM and Tscm memory subsets were sorted using CD3, CD45RA, CCR7 and CD95.

General observations from the study: Bulk-population clonotypes that are abundant could appear as contaminants in FACS-sorted repertoires. Boosting was followed by the reappearance of most primary-vaccination clones (approximately 95% CD4, 70% to 90% CD8).

In making TCR cDNA, 5'RACE template switching added a universal primer site and UMIs to it. A single record per CDR3 protein comes from TCRdb applying MiXCR to the 5' RACE reads. The table has tens of thousands of distinct CDR3 sequences, 5.5% to 8% seen once. Germline-derived CDR1 and CDR2 are SGHAT and FQNNGV. This CDR3 is 17 amino acids long. J gave up 1 base and V 6 bases, and 11 bases lay outside the gene matches. The material sequenced was PBMCs, either bulk or a sorted T-cell subset (CD4+, CD8+, memory, or dextramer-sorted; not recorded which), taken on the day of the yellow fever booster vaccination. This sequence was found in a man between 25 and 39 years old who received the YFV17D yellow fever vaccine. The rearrangement joins TRBV11-2 to TRBJ2-3, with 9 positions matching TRBD1. CDR3 sequence reads: CASRKGAGQGGTDTQYF. The CDR3 DNA sequence: TGTGCCAGCAGAAAGGGGGCGGGACAGGGTGGCACAGATACGCAGTATTTT.